Listed here are 10 T cell receptor beta chains from one sample, sequenced in a study of T-cell memory formation after mild COVID-19. TCRdb redid the calling of the 5' RACE reads with MiXCR, one entry per CDR3 protein. Among 250,000 to 350,000 distinct CDR3 sequences listed, roughly 21% were seen once. Sequenced material: PBMCs or a T cell subset sorted from them (not recorded which). The origin of the receptors is a man younger than 35 who had mild COVID-19 (a few samples of this study predate the infection). Cell type and time point are not known.

This clonotype was found a few times. This chain connects TRBV6-1 to TRBJ2-2; D call uncertain. V was shortened by 2 bases and J by 7 bases, with 5 bases between the two germline ends. Germline-derived CDR1 and CDR2 are MNHNS and SASEGT. The CDR3 length is 12 residues. CDR3: CASSELVGELFF. The DNA for the CDR3 is TGTGCCAGCAGTGAACTTGTCGGGGAGCTGTTTTTT.

This rearrangement joins TRBV3-1 to TRBJ1-2; 7 bases agree with TRBD1. The CDR3 covers 15 residues. The ends lost 4 bases at V and 6 bases at J; junction bases unmatched: 11. The germline CDR1 and CDR2 sequences are LGHDT and YNNKEL (reference sequence). The CDR3 region is CASSLPGQEFNGYTF. The CDR3 DNA follows: TGTGCCAGCAGCCTTCCAGGACAGGAATTTAATGGCTACACCTTC. The full variable domain, rest sourced from reference TRBV3-1 and TRBJ1-2, is DTAVSQTPKYLVTQMGNDKSIKCEQNLGHDTMYWYKQDSKKFLKIMFSYNNKELIINETVPNRFSPKSPDKAHLNLHINSLELGDSAVYFCASSLPGQEFNGYTFGSGTRLTVV.

This clonotype was recorded only once. J is TRBJ2-1 and V is TRBV7-9; maybe TRBD1 (6 bases). Germline V lookup: CDR1 SEHNR, CDR2 FQNEAQ (reference sequence). Deletions cut 5 bases from V and 12 bases from J, with 11 bases between. The CDR3 runs 11 residues. In DNA, the CDR3 is TGTGCCAGCAGCGAGGTCAGGGGGCAGTTCTTC. It specifies CASSEVRGQFF.

This chain joins TRBV12-3 or TRBV12-4 and TRBJ2-2, with TRBD1 matching over 8 bases. V lost 0 bases to trimming and J lost 2 bases; unmatched junction nucleotides: 11. The CDR3 runs 19 residues. The CDR3 sequence: CASSLARGRGQVNTGELFF. CDR3 nucleotide sequence: TGTGCCAGCAGTTTAGCGAGGGGTCGGGGACAGGTCAACACCGGGGAGCTGTTTTTT.

A single count supports this clonotype. This sequence joins TRBV7-9 and TRBJ1-2, with D possibly TRBD1 on 6 matching bases. This CDR3 has 14 amino acids. Trimming stripped 3 bases from V and 2 bases from J, with 10 bases between. CDR1 is SEHNR, CDR2 FQNEAQ, per germline (reference sequence). CDR3 sequence reads: CASSFHRANYGYTF. In DNA form, the CDR3 reads TGTGCCAGCAGCTTTCACAGGGCGAACTATGGCTACACCTTC.

The sample holds a few counts of this clonotype. V gene TRBV10-2 combines with J gene TRBJ2-5; D is unresolved. The CDR3 contains 15 residues. In germline, CDR1 is WSHSY, CDR2 SAAADI. V dropped 3 bases and J dropped 5 bases, with 16 bases sitting between them. In DNA form, the CDR3 reads TGCGCCAGCAGTGATTCGGCAGCTGGGTGGGAGACCCAGTACTTC. Its translation is CASSDSAAGWETQYF.

This clonotype has more than one count but fewer than ten. The chain employs TRBV14 and TRBJ2-1; D possibly matches TRBD1 or TRBD2 (5 bases each). With 1 base removed from V and 11 bases from J, the gap between germline ends came to 15 bases. Germline loops: CDR1 SGHDN, CDR2 FVKESK. The CDR3 is 14 residues long. The CDR3 region is CASSQGSRGLQQFF. The DNA of the CDR3 is TGTGCCAGCAGCCAAGGGTCACGGGGCCTTCAGCAGTTCTTC. The full variable domain, with the rest looked up from reference TRBV14 and TRBJ2-1, is EAGVTQFPSHSVIEKGQTVTLRCDPISGHDNLYWYRRVMGKEIKFLLHFVKESKQDESGMPNNRFLAERTGGTYSTLKVQPAELEDSGVYFCASSQGSRGLQQFFGPGTRLTVL.

The gene calls are TRBV11-2 and TRBJ2-2; TRBD2 might be the D (7 bases). Deletions cut 4 bases from V and 0 bases from J, with 15 bases between. Germline loops: CDR1 SGHAT, CDR2 FQNNGV. The CDR3 runs to 17 residues. Here the CDR3 reads CASSSPRGGTNTGELFF. CDR3 nucleotide sequence: TGTGCCAGCAGCTCCCCGAGGGGGGGGACGAACACCGGGGAGCTGTTTTTT. Together with reference TRBV11-2 and TRBJ2-2, the CDR3 gives the full variable domain: EAGVAQSPRYKIIEKRQSVAFWCNPISGHATLYWYQQILGQGPKLLIQFQNNGVVDDSQLPKDRFSAERLKGVDSTLKIQPAKLEDSAVYLCASSSPRGGTNTGELFFGEGSRLTVL.

The chain has TRBV29-1 and TRBJ2-7; TRBD1 aligns across 10 bases. Per the germline V gene, CDR1 is SQVTM and CDR2 is ANQGSEA. CDR3 length equals 14 residues. Trimming removed 4 bases from V and 5 bases from J; junction bases left unmatched: 8. The CDR3 loop reads CSVGGDRGLHEQYF. CDR3 nucleotide sequence: TGCAGCGTTGGGGGGGACAGGGGACTCCACGAGCAGTACTTC.

This clonotype was detected only a few times. The gene calls are TRBV3-1 and TRBJ1-5; 8 positions agree with TRBD1. The length of the CDR3 is 17 residues. Germline V CDR1 and CDR2: LGHDT, YNNKEL (reference sequence). V was pared by 0 bases and J by 7 bases, with 11 bases of the junction left unmatched. This CDR3 reads CASSQDGRQGAGQPQHF. CDR3 in DNA: TGTGCCAGCAGCCAAGATGGGAGGCAGGGGGCTGGACAGCCCCAGCATTTT.